The entry below gives a single T cell receptor beta chain sequence along with its context. Its target is not known. These data belong to a study of Ad26.COV2.S vaccination and SARS-CoV-2 variants. General study results and limits: CD8+ and CD4+ T cells specific for spike reportedly responded with substantial breadth after vaccination.

This table comes from immunoSEQ multiplex PCR, and its TCRdb copy is limited to in-frame clones, with some not included. The data show roughly 350,000 clones, around 89% seen once. This CDR3 has 16 amino acids. Germline V gene sequence: CDR1 SGHTA, CDR2 FQGNSA. With V trimmed by 1 base and J by 2 bases, 7 bases remained unmatched. As for treatment: around 19 received Ad26.COV2.S at low or high dose, single or two shots; several received placebo; per-sample allocation not given. Samples analyzed were those drawn on day 63 after the first vaccine or placebo injection. At a Boston site, the person donating was an adult of 18-55 years.

The material sequenced was peripheral blood, taken in a trial of Ad26.COV2.S vaccine versus placebo. The rearrangement links TRBV7-2 to TRBJ2-7; 8 bases line up with TRBD2. The clonotype originates from a person aged 18-60 years who received the Ad26.COV2.S COVID-19 vaccine or a placebo. This CDR3 reads CASSLVGGLDPYEQYF. CDR3 nucleotides: TGTGCCAGCAGCTTAGTTGGGGGACTAGACCCCTACGAGCAGTACTTC.